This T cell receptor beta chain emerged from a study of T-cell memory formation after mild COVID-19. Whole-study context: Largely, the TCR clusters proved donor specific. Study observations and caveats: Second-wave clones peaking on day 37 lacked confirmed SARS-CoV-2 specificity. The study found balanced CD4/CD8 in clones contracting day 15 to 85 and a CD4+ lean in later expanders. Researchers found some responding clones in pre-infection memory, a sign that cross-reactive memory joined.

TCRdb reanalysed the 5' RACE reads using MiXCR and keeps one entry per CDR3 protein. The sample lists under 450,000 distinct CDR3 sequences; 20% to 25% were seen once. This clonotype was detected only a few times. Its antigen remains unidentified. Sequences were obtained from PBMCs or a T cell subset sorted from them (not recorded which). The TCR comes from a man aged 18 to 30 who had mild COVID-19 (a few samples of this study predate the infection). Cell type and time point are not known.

CDR3 coding DNA: TGTGCCAGCAGCTGGGGACAGGGGGCAACTAATGAAAAACTGTTTTTT. Its protein is CASSWGQGATNEKLFF. V is TRBV11-2 and J is TRBJ1-4; 11 positions agree with TRBD1. The CDR3 contains 16 residues. Trimming took 4 bases from V and 0 from J; bases not matched to a gene: 1. Looked up from germline, CDR1 is SGHAT and CDR2 is FQNNGV.